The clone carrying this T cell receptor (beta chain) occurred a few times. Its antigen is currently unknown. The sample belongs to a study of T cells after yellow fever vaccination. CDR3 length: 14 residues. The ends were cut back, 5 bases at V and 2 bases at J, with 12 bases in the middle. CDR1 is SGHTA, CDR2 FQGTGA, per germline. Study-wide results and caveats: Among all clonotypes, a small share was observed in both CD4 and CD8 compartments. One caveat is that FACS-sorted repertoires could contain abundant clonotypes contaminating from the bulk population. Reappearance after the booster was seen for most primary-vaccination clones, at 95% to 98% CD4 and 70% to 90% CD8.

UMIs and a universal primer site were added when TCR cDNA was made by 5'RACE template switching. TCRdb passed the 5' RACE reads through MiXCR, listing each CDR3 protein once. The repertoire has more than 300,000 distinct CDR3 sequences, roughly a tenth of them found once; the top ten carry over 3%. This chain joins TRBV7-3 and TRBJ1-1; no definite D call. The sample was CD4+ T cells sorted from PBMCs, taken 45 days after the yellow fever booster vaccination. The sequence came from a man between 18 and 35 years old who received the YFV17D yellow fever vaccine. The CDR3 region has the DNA TGTGCCAGCAGCCGGGGTCTGTCTAACACTGAAGCTTTCTTT. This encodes CASSRGLSNTEAFF.